This is a list of T cell receptor beta chains from one sample in a study of tumor-infiltrating lymphocytes in primary liver carcinoma. TCRdb ran MiXCR on the multiplex PCR reads and lists one entry per CDR3 protein. Of nearly 200,000 distinct CDR3 sequences in the sample, around three fifths were seen once. Input material: peripheral blood. These receptors all stem from a woman aged 55-69 years with primary liver carcinoma and hepatitis B virus infection. Both conserved end residues are part of each CDR3. A D gene is named only where the DNA matches it firmly. Clone size, where shown, is once, few, many, or a class for clones that have expanded.

clone_size j_call v_call d_call cdr3_nt cdr3_aa
. TRBJ1-1 TRBV29-1 . TGCAGCGTTGTCGTAGGGAACTCTGAAGCTTTCTTT CSVVVGNSEAFF
. TRBJ1-1 TRBV6-5 TRBD1 TGTGCCAGCAGTGTGATAAGACAGGGATGGACTGAAGCTTTCTTT CASSVIRQGWTEAFF
. TRBJ2-1 TRBV11-1 TRBD2 TGTGCCAGCATCTCCACTAGCGGGGCCTACATTGAGCAGTTCTTC CASISTSGAYIEQFF
. TRBJ2-1 TRBV24-1 TRBD2 TGTGCCACCAGTGAGGGGCTAGCGGGTGAGCAATTCTTC CATSEGLAGEQFF
. TRBJ1-1 TRBV11-3 . TGTGCCAGTAGCATAGGACGAGCTGAAGCTTTCTTT CASSIGRAEAFF
. TRBJ2-7 TRBV4-2 . TGTGCCAGCAGCCAAGCCCTCTGCCAAACGGCGAATGAGCAGTACTTC CASSQALCQTANEQYF
. TRBJ2-6 TRBV11-2 . TGTGCCAGCAGCTTAGGTGTCGCAGGGGCCAACGTCCTGACTTTC CASSLGVAGANVLTF
. TRBJ2-3 TRBV20-1 TRBD2 TGCAGTGCCATAGGACTAGTGGGAATCGATTATACGCAGTATTTT CSAIGLVGIDYTQYF
. TRBJ2-5 TRBV11-1 . TGTGCCAACAGCTTGGGGACGGGGCACAGGGCGGGAGAGTCCCAGTACTTC CANSLGTGHRAGESQYF
. TRBJ2-7 TRBV6-5 TRBD1 TGTGCCAGTCTTCCGGGACAGGGTTCGAACGAACACTACTTC CASLPGQGSNEHYF
many TRBJ2-5 TRBV4-1 TRBD2 TGCGCCAGCAGCCAAGAGGGGAGGGAATGGGAGACCCAGTACTTC CASSQEGREWETQYF
few TRBJ1-5 TRBV7-9 . TGTGCCAGCAGCTTTCAGGGGAACGATCAGCCCCCACATTTT CASSFQGNDQPPHF
. TRBJ2-1 TRBV4-1 . TGCGCCGGCAGCCACGCGTATTTAGGCGAGCAGTTCTTC CAGSHAYLGEQFF
. TRBJ1-6 TRBV5-6 . TGTGCCAGCAGCCCAAGGACTCCAGTGAATTCACCCCTCCACTTT CASSPRTPVNSPLHF
many TRBJ2-7 TRBV6-1 TRBD1 TGTGCCAGCAGGCCGGGACAGGGTACCTACGAGCAGTACTTC CASRPGQGTYEQYF
. TRBJ2-1 TRBV29-1 . TGCAGCGTTGAGGAACAGCCGAATGAGCAGTTCTTC CSVEEQPNEQFF
. TRBJ1-2 TRBV5-1 . TGCGCCAGCAGCTTGGGACAGGCCAACTATGGCTACACCTTC CASSLGQANYGYTF
many TRBJ2-1 TRBV4-2 TRBD2 TGTGCCAGCAGCCAAGGCAGGTCTAGCGGGATTTCCTACAATGAGCAGTTCTTC CASSQGRSSGISYNEQFF
. TRBJ2-7 TRBV28 . TGTGCCAGCACCCGAGGAACGGTAGCGGCATACGAGCAGTACTTC CASTRGTVAAYEQYF
. TRBJ1-1 TRBV11-2 . TGTGCCAGCAGTTTAGAAGCGCAGATAATGAACGCTGAAGCTTTCTTT CASSLEAQIMNAEAFF
. TRBJ2-3 TRBV6-1 TRBD2 TGTGCCAGCAGTGGGACTAGCGGGAGGGCCGAGAGGTTGGGAGATACGCAGTATTTT CASSGTSGRAERLGDTQYF
once TRBJ1-5 TRBV2 . TGTGCCAGCAGTGGGGGGGGGAGAAGTCAGCCCCAGCATTTT CASSGGGRSQPQHF
. TRBJ2-7 TRBV15 TRBD1 TGTGCCACCAGCAGAGACAGGGACAGCTCCTACGAGCAGTACTTT CATSRDRDSSYEQYF
. TRBJ1-5 TRBV6-5 . TGTGCCAGCAGACTCCGGCAGGGGCTAACCAATAAGCCCCAGCATTTT CASRLRQGLTNKPQHF
once TRBJ2-1 TRBV7-8 TRBD2 TGTGCCAGCAGCCGGACTAGCGGAGGAACCCCCTCCTACAATGTGCAGTTCTTC CASSRTSGGTPSYNVQFF
. TRBJ2-2 TRBV5-1 . TGCGCCAGCAGCTTGGCTCTTACTAGTGACATCGGGGAGCTGTTTTTT CASSLALTSDIGELFF
once TRBJ2-3 TRBV6-1 TRBD2 TGTGCCAGTAGCGGGGACCACGGGAGCCGGAACACAGATACGCAGTATTTT CASSGDHGSRNTDTQYF